This entry is about one T cell receptor (beta chain). Ten or more counts support this clonotype. It has no known antigen specificity. No base-level quality is on record; no much larger clone is a single base apart. These data originate in a study of T cells in Graves' hyperthyroidism and ophthalmopathy (dated by TCRdb to about 2019). As for the study more broadly: Peripheral blood samples were taken at the time of initial diagnosis, prior to any treatment. TCR V-J signatures able to tell the groups apart were searched for in a discovery cohort of 95 or so patients, of whom over 40 had Graves' ophthalmopathy and roughly 57 had stable Graves' hyperthyroidism. Prospective prediction of ophthalmopathy was tested in an independent validation cohort of 18 to 20 hyperthyroidism patients and some 17 patients who later progressed to ophthalmopathy. The 95 to 100 discovery patients were randomly split 7:3 into training and test sets. The study also compared thyroid tissue and blood T-cell repertoires from roughly 6 Graves' hyperthyroidism patients. After sampling, hyperthyroidism patients received methimazole starting at 30 mg daily, and ophthalmopathy patients received high-dose intravenous methylprednisolone. According to the paper, TCR Vbeta CDR3 sequencing was carried out on about 140 peripheral blood samples, which came from fewer than 50 ophthalmopathy, under 85 hyperthyroidism and some 17 progressor patients.

Stable Graves' hyperthyroidism was defined as the absence of progression to ophthalmopathy over 18 months of follow-up. Hyperthyroidism patients were newly diagnosed, with disease duration under 2 months, and aged 18 to 65 years. Exclusion was applied to patients with uncontrolled infections, other autoimmune diseases, pregnancy or lactation. Diagnoses were established on the basis of clinical symptoms, serum thyroxine and TRAb, thyroid ultrasound, and orbital computed tomography. PBMCs were isolated from about 9.2 ml of fresh peripheral blood by Ficoll-Paque density gradient centrifugation. Total RNA was extracted with Trizol reagent, and quality was checked on an Agilent 2100 Bioanalyzer. After removal of 2 bases from V and 4 bases from J, the junction retains 10 bases not matched to a gene. Including cysteine and phenylalanine, the CDR3 has 17 amino acids. The read is trimmed to its CDR3 DNA, 51 bases read in frame from base 1. The germline V gene (reference sequence) yields SEHNR for CDR1 and FQNEAQ for CDR2.

What the authors observed across the whole study: Sample size was not statistically predetermined, and blinding of investigators to group allocation was not performed. Most expanded thyroid clonotypes (frequency above 0.001) were also detected in blood, a finding suggesting that blood repertoires may reflect thyroid immune responses. A model built on a 13 V-J signature distinguished ophthalmopathy from stable hyperthyroidism, reaching 87.88% sensitivity and under 84% specificity in cross-validation and 80%/75% in testing. In validation, the model predicted progression to ophthalmopathy a median of roughly 6.2 months before onset, with approximately 70% sensitivity and nearly 75% specificity.

The TCR beta CDR3 regions were amplified from the RNA transcripts. The TCR CDR3 was subjected to a first round of RT-PCR using the HTBI primer set and the Qiagen OneStep RT-PCR kit. The libraries were constructed in a second round of multiplex PCR and then size-selected and purified. Sequencing of the libraries was done on an Illumina HiSeq2000 using paired-end 100 bp reads. Per the source publication's procedure: SOAPnuke was used to process the raw data, with reads discarded if the reads contained adapters or uncalled bases, had a mean Phred below 15, or lacked an exact constant-primer or identifier match. COPE v1.2.5 was used to merge high-quality paired reads, and clonotypes were defined as unique nucleotide sequences. MiTCR v1.1 was used to align clonotypes to the IMGT TRBV, TRBD and TRBJ reference segments. The analysis included only V-J combinations with a frequency above 0.0001, which together covered over 98% of the repertoires. The TCS score was defined as F50 (clonal expansion) divided by E x V (chaos), with BLOSUM62-based TCRdist calculated between CDR3 peptides within each V-J. Welch's t-statistics and random forest reduced fewer than 550 V-J features to about 13, which were used in a naive Bayes classifier (R e1071). Using fastp at Q25 and MiXCR, TCRdb reprocessed the public reads and kept productive beta chains. Each entry is one CDR3 protein sequence, shown with its most common DNA and genes. For this entry, the V and J calls and clone size follow TCRdb and not the study's own pipeline. A total of approximately 710,000 distinct CDR3 sequences appear in this sample, approximately 15% of them only once. 15% of the sample rests with the top ten.

The sequence was collected from a man between 45 and 60 years old with Graves' hyperthyroidism. The specimen was blood. This chain joins TRBV7-9 to TRBJ2-3; the central 9 bases match TRBD2. The CDR3 reads CASSLLALAGSPDTQYF. The nucleotides are TGTGCCAGCAGCTTACTGGCGCTAGCGGGATCCCCAGATACGCAGTATTTT.